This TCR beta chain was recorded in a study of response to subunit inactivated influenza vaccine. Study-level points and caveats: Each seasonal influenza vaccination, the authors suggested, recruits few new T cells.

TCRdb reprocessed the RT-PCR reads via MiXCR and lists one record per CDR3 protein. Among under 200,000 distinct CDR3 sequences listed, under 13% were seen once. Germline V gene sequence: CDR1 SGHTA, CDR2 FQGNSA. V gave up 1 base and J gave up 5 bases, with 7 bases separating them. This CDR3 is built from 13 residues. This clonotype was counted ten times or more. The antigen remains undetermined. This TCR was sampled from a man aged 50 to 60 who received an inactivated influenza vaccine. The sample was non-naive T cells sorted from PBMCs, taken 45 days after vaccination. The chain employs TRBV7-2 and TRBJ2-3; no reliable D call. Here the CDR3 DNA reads TGTGCCAGCAGCTTAGGGCTGGGAGATACGCAGTATTTT. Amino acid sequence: CASSLGLGDTQYF.